This entry is about one T cell receptor (beta chain). These data belong to a study of blood T cell repertoires in COVID-19. Turning to the study itself: Whether acute or convalescent, the COVID-19 samples came from the United States, Italy and Spain. The cDNA or gDNA used as material had been derived from T cells, B-cell-depleted T cells, or PBMCs.

TCRdb keeps only in-frame clones here, not all; method: immunoSEQ multiplex PCR. This sample has around 370,000 clones; 80% to 90% occur once, and the top ten carry 6% to 7%. Trimming removed 3 bases from V and 0 bases from J; junction bases left unmatched: 2. In germline, CDR1 is SGHVS, CDR2 FNYEAQ. The CDR3 covers 15 residues. The V and J genes are TRBV7-6 and TRBJ1-1; TRBD1 matches 9 bases. This TCR was recovered from a woman between 45 and 60 years old with COVID-19, enrolled during active disease. The sequenced material came from peripheral blood. The CDR3 here is CASSFTGGLNTEAFF. The CDR3 bases are TGTGCCAGCAGCTTCACAGGGGGCCTGAACACTGAAGCTTTCTTT.